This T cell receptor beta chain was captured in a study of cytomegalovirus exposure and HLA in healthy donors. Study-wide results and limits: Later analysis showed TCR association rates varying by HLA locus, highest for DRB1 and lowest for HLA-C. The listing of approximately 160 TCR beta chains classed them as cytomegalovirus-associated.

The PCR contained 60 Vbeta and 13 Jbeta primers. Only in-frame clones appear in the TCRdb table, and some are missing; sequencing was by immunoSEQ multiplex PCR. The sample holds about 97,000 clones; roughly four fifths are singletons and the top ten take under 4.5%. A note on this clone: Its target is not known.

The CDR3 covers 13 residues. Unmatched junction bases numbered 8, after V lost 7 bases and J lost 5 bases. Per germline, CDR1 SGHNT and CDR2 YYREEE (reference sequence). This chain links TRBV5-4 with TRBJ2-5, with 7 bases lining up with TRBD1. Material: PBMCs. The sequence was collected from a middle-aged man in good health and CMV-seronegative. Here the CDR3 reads CASYQGVGETQYF. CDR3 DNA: TGTGCCAGCTATCAGGGGGTGGGGGAGACCCAGTACTTC. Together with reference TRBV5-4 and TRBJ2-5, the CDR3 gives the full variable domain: ETGVTQSPTHLIKTRGQQVTLRCSSQSGHNTVSWYQQALGQGPQFIFQYYREEENGRGNFPPRFSGLQFPNYSSELNVNALELDDSALYLCASYQGVGETQYFGPGTRLLVL.